Presented here are 15 T cell receptor beta chains from one specimen sequenced in a study of cytomegalovirus exposure and HLA in healthy donors. PCR used 60 Vbeta primers and 13 Jbeta primers. Here immunoSEQ multiplex PCR was the method, and the copy in TCRdb shows in-frame clones only, minus some. The sample carries approximately 100,000 clones, around 64% recorded once. Sequencing input: PBMCs. These receptors were collected from a man between 60 and 75 years old in good health and CMV-seronegative.

The chain employs TRBV6-5 and TRBJ1-1; D is ambiguous. Trimming took 7 bases from V and 1 from J, leaving 7 bases between them. Germline-derived CDR1 and CDR2 are MNHEY and SVGAGI. The CDR3 is made up of 12 amino acids. As DNA, the CDR3 is TGTGCCAGCAACCATAGGAACACTGAAGCTTTCTTT. Translated, it gives CASNHRNTEAFF.

The V and J genes are TRBV5-5 and TRBJ1-1; no firm D call. Germline V gene lookup returns CDR1 SGHKS and CDR2 YYEKEE (reference sequence). The V gene lost 4 bases and the J gene lost 0 bases, with 13 bases spanning the gap. This CDR3 has 15 amino acids. CDR3 DNA: TGTGCCAGCAGCCAACAAACACAAATGAACACTGAAGCTTTCTTT. The encoded protein is CASSQQTQMNTEAFF. The whole variable domain, remainder taken from reference TRBV5-5 and TRBJ1-1, is DAGVTQSPTHLIKTRGQQVTLRCSPISGHKSVSWYQQVLGQGPQFIFQYYEKEERGRGNFPDRFSARQFPNYSSELNVNALLLGDSALYLCASSQQTQMNTEAFFGQGTRLTVV.

J is TRBJ1-2 and V is TRBV7-3; no clear D gene. The V and J ends lost 5 bases and 4 bases respectively, with 11 bases between them. Looked up from germline, CDR1 is SGHTA and CDR2 is FQGTGA. The length of the CDR3 is 13 residues. The CDR3 region is CASSTPTVYGYTF. Here the CDR3 DNA reads TGTGCCAGCAGCACCCCCACAGTCTATGGCTACACCTTC.

The chain joins TRBV11-3 to TRBJ2-1, with D maybe TRBD2 (5 bases). Germline CDR1 and CDR2: SGHNT and YENEEA. V dropped 6 bases and J dropped 3 bases, with 12 bases sitting between them. This CDR3 contains 14 residues. CDR3 bases: TGTGCCAGCAGAGAGCCGGGATACTACAATGAGCAGTTCTTC. This encodes CASREPGYYNEQFF.

This clone was recorded once. This rearrangement joins TRBV5-1 to TRBJ2-7, with D tentatively TRBD2 (5 bases). The germline V gene has CDR1 SGHRS and CDR2 YFSETQ. The V and J ends lost 0 bases and 2 bases respectively, with 9 bases between them. The CDR3 runs 14 residues. The CDR3 protein is CASSLDPGAYEQYF. The CDR3 nucleotides are TGCGCCAGCAGCTTGGACCCCGGGGCCTACGAGCAGTACTTC.

V is TRBV20-1 and J is TRBJ2-7; no reliable D call. The germline V and J ends were trimmed by 3 bases and 2 bases, with 5 bases remaining between them. This CDR3 comprises 11 residues. Germline-derived CDR1 and CDR2 are DFQATT and SNEGSKA (reference sequence). For the CDR3, the DNA is TGCAGTGCTAGCGTAACCTACGAGCAGTACTTC. It specifies CSASVTYEQYF.

This clone was seen a few times. The V and J genes are TRBV19 and TRBJ2-1; 9 nucleotides align to TRBD1. The germline CDR1 and CDR2 sequences are LNHDA and SQIVND (reference sequence). J gave up 9 bases and V 6 bases, and 12 bases lay outside the gene matches. This CDR3 is built from 15 residues. As DNA, the CDR3 is TGTGCCAGTAGAGGCCGGGACAGGGTGGTCGGTGAGCAGTTCTTC. Translated, it gives CASRGRDRVVGEQFF.

This clone was picked up a small number of times. This chain joins TRBV9 and TRBJ1-1, with D uncertain. V dropped 0 bases and J dropped 1 base, with 4 bases sitting between them. This CDR3 region has 13 residues. Germline assignment: CDR1 SGDLS and CDR2 YYNGEE. CDR3 residues: CASSVDGNTEAFF. In DNA, the CDR3 is TGTGCCAGCAGCGTAGACGGGAACACTGAAGCTTTCTTT.

The chain is built from TRBV7-6 and TRBJ1-3, with a tentative D call TRBD1 (5 bases). Germline V CDR1 and CDR2: SGHVS, FNYEAQ. The V and J ends lost 1 base and 0 bases respectively, with 10 bases between them. CDR3 length: 16 amino acids. The DNA of the CDR3 is TGTGCCAGCAGCTTAGACAGGAGAAGCTCTGGAAACACCATATATTTT. It encodes CASSLDRRSSGNTIYF. The whole variable domain, remainder taken from reference TRBV7-6 and TRBJ1-3, is GAGVSQSPRYKVTKRGQDVALRCDPISGHVSLYWYRQALGQGPEFLTYFNYEAQQDKSGLPNDRFSAERPEGSISTLTIQRTEQRDSAMYRCASSLDRRSSGNTIYFGEGSWLTVV.

This rearrangement joins TRBV27 to TRBJ2-7; D ambiguous. The CDR3 is 16 amino acids. The germline gives CDR1 MNHEY, CDR2 SMNVEV (reference sequence). Trimming removed 0 bases from V and 0 bases from J, with 12 bases in between. The DNA of the CDR3 is TGTGCCAGCAGTTTATCGGCGAGATGGAGCTCCTACGAGCAGTACTTC. This gives the protein CASSLSARWSSYEQYF.

V is TRBV18 and J is TRBJ2-2; D is possibly TRBD1 (5 bases). V gave up 5 bases and J gave up 0 bases, with 10 bases separating them. CDR1 KGHSH and CDR2 LQKENI come from the germline V gene. The CDR3 covers 15 residues. CDR3 amino acids: CASSADSANTGELFF. The CDR3 region has the DNA TGTGCCAGCTCAGCCGACAGCGCGAACACCGGGGAGCTGTTTTTT.

This clone has more than one count but fewer than ten. The chain couples TRBV6-5 to TRBJ2-1; 8 nucleotides agree with TRBD1. The germline V gene encodes CDR1 MNHEY and CDR2 SVGAGI. Trimming cost V 5 bases and J 0 bases; bases outside gene matches: 3. This CDR3 region has 15 residues. The CDR3 DNA reads TGTGCCAGCAGTCGAACAGGGGGCTCCTACAATGAGCAGTTCTTC. Its protein product is CASSRTGGSYNEQFF.

This sequence joins TRBV7-3 and TRBJ2-3; 7 bases map to TRBD2. In germline, CDR1 is SGHTA, CDR2 FQGTGA. The V segment lost 3 bases and the J segment 3 bases; nucleotides outside the gene matches: 3. This CDR3 spans 14 amino acids. The chain's CDR3 is CASSFLAATDTQYF. CDR3 DNA: TGTGCCAGCAGCTTTCTAGCGGCGACAGATACGCAGTATTTT.

V is TRBV7-3 and J is TRBJ2-5, with TRBD2 matching over 8 bases. The J segment lost 1 base and the V segment lost 3 bases, leaving 7 bases of the junction unmatched. CDR3 length: 16 amino acids. Per the germline V gene, CDR1 is SGHTA and CDR2 is FQGTGA. The CDR3 region has the DNA TGTGCCAGCAGCTTGCTCGGCGGGGGGCTCCAAGAGACCCAGTACTTC. Its protein product is CASSLLGGGLQETQYF.

CDR3 loop: CASSVGAGSYGYTF. For the CDR3, the DNA is TGTGCCAGCAGCGTAGGGGCGGGGTCCTATGGCTACACCTTC. J is TRBJ1-2 and V is TRBV9, with no clear D. Trimming removed 0 bases from V and 4 bases from J, with 10 bases in between. The germline CDR1 and CDR2 sequences are SGDLS and YYNGEE. The CDR3 loop spans 14 amino acids.